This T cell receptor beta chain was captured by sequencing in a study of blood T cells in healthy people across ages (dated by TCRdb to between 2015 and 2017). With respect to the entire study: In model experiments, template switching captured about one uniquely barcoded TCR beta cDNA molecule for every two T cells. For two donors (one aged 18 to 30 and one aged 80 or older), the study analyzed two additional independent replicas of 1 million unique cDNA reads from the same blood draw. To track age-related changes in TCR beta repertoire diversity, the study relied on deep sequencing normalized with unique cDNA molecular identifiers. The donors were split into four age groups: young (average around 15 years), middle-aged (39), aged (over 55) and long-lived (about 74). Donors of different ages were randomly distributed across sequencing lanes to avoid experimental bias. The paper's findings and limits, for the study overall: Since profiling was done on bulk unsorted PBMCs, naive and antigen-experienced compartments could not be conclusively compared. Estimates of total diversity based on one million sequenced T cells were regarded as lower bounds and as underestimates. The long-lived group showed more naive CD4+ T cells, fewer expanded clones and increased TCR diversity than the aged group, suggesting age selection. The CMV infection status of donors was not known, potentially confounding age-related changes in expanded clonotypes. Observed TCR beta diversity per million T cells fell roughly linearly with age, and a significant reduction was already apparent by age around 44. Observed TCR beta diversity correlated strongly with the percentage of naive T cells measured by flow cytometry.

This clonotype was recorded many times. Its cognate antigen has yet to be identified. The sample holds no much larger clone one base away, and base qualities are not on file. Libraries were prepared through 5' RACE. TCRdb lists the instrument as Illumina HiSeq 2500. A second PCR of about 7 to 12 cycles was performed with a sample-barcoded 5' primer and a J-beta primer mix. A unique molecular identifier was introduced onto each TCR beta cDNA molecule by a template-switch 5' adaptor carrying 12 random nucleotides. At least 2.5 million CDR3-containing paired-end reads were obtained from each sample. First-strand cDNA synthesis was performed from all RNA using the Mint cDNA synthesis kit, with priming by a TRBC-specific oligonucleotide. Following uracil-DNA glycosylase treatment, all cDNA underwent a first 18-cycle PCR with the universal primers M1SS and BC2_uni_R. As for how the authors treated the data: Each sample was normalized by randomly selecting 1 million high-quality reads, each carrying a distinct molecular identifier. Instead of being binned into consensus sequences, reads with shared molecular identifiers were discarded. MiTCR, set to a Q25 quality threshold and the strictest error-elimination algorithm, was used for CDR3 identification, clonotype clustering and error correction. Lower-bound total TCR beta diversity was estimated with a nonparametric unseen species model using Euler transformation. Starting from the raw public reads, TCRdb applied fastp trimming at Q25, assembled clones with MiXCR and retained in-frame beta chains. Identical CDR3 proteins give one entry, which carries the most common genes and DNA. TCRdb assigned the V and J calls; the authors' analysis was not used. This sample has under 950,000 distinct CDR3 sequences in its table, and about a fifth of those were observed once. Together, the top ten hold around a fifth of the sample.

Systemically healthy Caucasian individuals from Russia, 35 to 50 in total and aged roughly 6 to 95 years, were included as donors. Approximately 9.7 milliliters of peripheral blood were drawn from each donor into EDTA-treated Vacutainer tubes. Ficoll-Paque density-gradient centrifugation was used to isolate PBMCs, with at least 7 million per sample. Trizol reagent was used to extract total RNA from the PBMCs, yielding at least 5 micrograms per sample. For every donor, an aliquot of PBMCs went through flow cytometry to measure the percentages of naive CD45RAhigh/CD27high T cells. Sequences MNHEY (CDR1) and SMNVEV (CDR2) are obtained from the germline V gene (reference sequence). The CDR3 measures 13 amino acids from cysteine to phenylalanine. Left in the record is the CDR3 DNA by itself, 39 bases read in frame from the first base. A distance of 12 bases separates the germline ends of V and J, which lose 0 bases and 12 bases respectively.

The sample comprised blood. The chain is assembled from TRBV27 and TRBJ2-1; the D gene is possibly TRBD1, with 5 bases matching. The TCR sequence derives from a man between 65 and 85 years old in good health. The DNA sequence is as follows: TGTGCCAGCAGTTTATCCGGGCAGGGCCGGCAGTTCTTC. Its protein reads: CASSLSGQGRQFF.